One sample yielded the 30 T cell receptor beta chains listed below, sequenced in a study of Graves' ophthalmopathy and Graves' hyperthyroidism. The authors amplified TCR beta CDR3 regions, and they did so from RNA transcripts for repertoire sequencing. RT-PCR in the first round used HTBI primers; a second-round multiplex PCR followed. TCRdb re-derived calls from the multiplex PCR reads in MiXCR, one entry per CDR3 protein. The table has roughly 420,000 distinct CDR3 sequences, approximately 21% seen once; the top ten hold around 3.2%. Input material: peripheral blood. These receptor sequences come from a woman younger than 35 with stable Graves' hyperthyroidism.

This chain connects TRBV15 to TRBJ1-4; TRBD1 might be the D (6 bases). V was shortened by 0 bases and J by 5 bases, with 10 bases between the two germline ends. This CDR3 is built from 15 residues. CDR1 and CDR2 (germline): LNHNV, YYDKDF (reference sequence). The CDR3 is CATSRDRGGNEKLFF. CDR3 sequence (DNA): TGTGCCACCAGCAGAGATAGGGGGGGCAATGAAAAACTGTTTTTT. The full variable domain, completed using reference TRBV15 and TRBJ1-4, is DAMVIQNPRYQVTQFGKPVTLSCSQTLNHNVMYWYQQKSSQAPKLLFHYYDKDFNNEADTPDNFQSRRPNTSFCFLDIRSPGLGDTAMYLCATSRDRGGNEKLFFGSGTQLSVL.

This clonotype was seen at least ten times. The V gene is TRBV29-1, the J gene TRBJ1-1; D unclear. The V end lost 3 bases, the J end lost 6 bases, and 8 bases lay between the germline ends. Germline V gene sequence: CDR1 SQVTM, CDR2 ANQGSEA. CDR3 length equals 11 residues. CDR3 DNA: TGCAGCGTTGATTTCAAGGCTGAAGCTTTCTTT. Translated: CSVDFKAEAFF.

This clonotype came up many times. The chain has TRBV11-1 and TRBJ2-7; TRBD1 is a possible D gene (6 bases). The CDR3 loop spans 14 amino acids. Germline V gene lookup returns CDR1 SGHAT and CDR2 FQDESV (reference sequence). The V and J ends lost 5 bases and 6 bases respectively, with 17 bases between them. The CDR3 loop is CASSPQTGKVEQYF. CDR3 in DNA: TGTGCCAGCAGCCCGCAAACAGGGAAAGTCGAGCAGTACTTC.

In its sample, this clonotype was seen many times. The chain carries TRBV18 and TRBJ2-5, with 8 bases matching TRBD1. CDR1 is KGHSH and CDR2 is LQKENI in the germline V gene. V lost 2 bases to trimming and J lost 4 bases; unmatched junction nucleotides: 9. The CDR3 is 16 amino acids. The CDR3 protein is CASSPVGRGRGETQYF. The CDR3 DNA is TGTGCCAGCTCACCAGTCGGCAGGGGGCGAGGAGAGACCCAGTACTTC.

The table lists this clonotype with many counts. The chain uses TRBV10-3 and TRBJ2-5, with TRBD2 as a possible D gene (6 bases). The V gene lost 8 bases and the J gene lost 0 bases, with 13 bases spanning the gap. There are 14 residues in the CDR3. CDR1 is ENHRY, CDR2 SYGVKD, per germline. The CDR3 is CAIRGTGNQETQYF. In DNA form, the CDR3 reads TGTGCCATCCGGGGGACGGGAAACCAAGAGACCCAGTACTTC.

This clonotype was found a few times. This chain links TRBV4-1 with TRBJ2-7, with D hard to call. The CDR3 spans 13 residues. Germline assignment: CDR1 MGHRA and CDR2 YSYEKL. V was trimmed by 0 bases and J by 3 bases, leaving 6 bases between them. The CDR3 nucleotides read TGCGCCAGCAGCCAAGACCCGCTCTACGAGCAGTACTTC. Residues: CASSQDPLYEQYF.

This clonotype has just a few counts. The V call is TRBV6-1, the J call TRBJ2-2; the D gene is possibly TRBD2 (6 bases). The V end was cut by 11 bases, the J end by 12 bases, with 22 bases between. CDR3 length: 13 amino acids. Looked up from germline, CDR1 is MNHNS and CDR2 is SASEGT. The DNA of the CDR3 is TGTGCCGCATGGGACTCAATAAGAGGACAGCTGTTTTTT. Amino acid sequence: CAAWDSIRGQLFF.

This clonotype appeared a few times. This chain connects TRBV9 to TRBJ1-1; D gene ambiguous. This CDR3 is built from 14 residues. Trimming removed 0 bases at V and 4 bases at J, with 10 bases between. Per the germline V gene, CDR1 is SGDLS and CDR2 is YYNGEE. The CDR3 spells CASSVVRASTEAFF. As DNA, the CDR3 is TGTGCCAGCAGCGTAGTCCGGGCTAGCACTGAAGCTTTCTTT.

The V gene is TRBV18, the J gene TRBJ1-1, with TRBD1 matching 7 bases. The CDR3 covers 13 residues. Unmatched junction bases numbered 6, after V lost 4 bases and J lost 7 bases. The V gene's germline CDR1 is KGHSH and CDR2 LQKENI. CDR3 nucleotides: TGTGCCAGCTCACTAGACAGGGCTGGTGAAGCTTTCTTT. This translates into CASSLDRAGEAFF.

This chain joins TRBV12-3 or TRBV12-4 and TRBJ1-2; tentatively, D is TRBD1 (6 bases). CDR3 length equals 15 residues. V shed 1 base and J shed 2 bases, with 11 bases lying between them. CDR3 sequence: CASSLEGHKNYGYTF. CDR3 in DNA: TGTGCCAGCAGTTTAGAGGGACATAAGAACTATGGCTACACCTTC.

Many counts were recorded for this clonotype. V usage is TRBV20-1 and J usage is TRBJ1-1; 8 nucleotides align to TRBD1. The CDR3 totals 13 residues. The V gene's germline CDR1 is DFQATT and CDR2 SNEGSKA (reference sequence). V was pared by 0 bases and J by 10 bases, with 7 bases of the junction left unmatched. CDR3 sequence reads: CSARDRGLRVAFF. As DNA, the CDR3 is TGCAGTGCTAGAGACAGGGGGCTCAGGGTAGCTTTCTTT.

This clonotype was observed at least ten times. This chain connects TRBV28 to TRBJ2-7; the D gene is possibly TRBD2 (5 bases). Germline V gene sequence: CDR1 MDHEN, CDR2 SYDVKM. The CDR3 is made up of 14 amino acids. Deletions cut 2 bases from V and 3 bases from J, with 11 bases between. The CDR3 DNA reads TGTGCCAGCAGTTTAGTAGCGAAATTCTACGAGCAGTACTTC. This sequence encodes CASSLVAKFYEQYF.

In its sample, this clonotype was seen many times. The J gene is TRBJ1-1, the V gene TRBV27; tentatively, D is TRBD1 (5 bases). This CDR3 is built from 14 residues. The germline V and J ends were trimmed by 0 bases and 5 bases, with 10 bases remaining between them. Germline assignment: CDR1 MNHEY and CDR2 SMNVEV (reference sequence). For the CDR3, the DNA is TGTGCCAGCAGTTTATCTGTCGGGGGGACTGAAGCTTTCTTT. Encoded protein: CASSLSVGGTEAFF.

This clonotype was observed many times. J is TRBJ2-2 and V is TRBV6-1; possible D gene TRBD1, 6 bases. The CDR3 runs to 15 residues. V dropped 1 base and J dropped 6 bases, with 12 bases sitting between them. The germline gives CDR1 MNHNS, CDR2 SASEGT. The CDR3 sequence: CASSEELGASGELFF. CDR3 in DNA: TGTGCCAGCAGTGAAGAGTTGGGGGCATCCGGGGAGCTGTTTTTT.

This clonotype was counted many times. The V gene is TRBV5-1, the J gene TRBJ2-7, with 13 bases fitting TRBD2. The CDR3 consists of 17 residues. Germline V gives CDR1 SGHRS, CDR2 YFSETQ. Trimming removed 4 bases from V and 6 bases from J; junction bases left unmatched: 13. The CDR3 DNA follows: TGCGCCAGCAGCCCCGGGACTAGCGGGGTTCTTTCACCCGAGCAGTACTTC. As protein: CASSPGTSGVLSPEQYF.

The chain joins TRBV12-3 or TRBV12-4 to TRBJ1-2; 7 positions agree with TRBD1. CDR3 length: 16 amino acids. With 0 bases clipped from V and 5 bases from J, the junction kept 9 bases outside the gene matches. CDR3 in DNA: TGTGCCAGCAGTTTAGCCCAGGGCCCAGGGGGGTATGGCTACACCTTC. Its protein is CASSLAQGPGGYGYTF.

Ten or more counts support this clonotype. V and J are TRBV7-2 and TRBJ1-3; no reliable D call. CDR3 length: 14 amino acids. Per the germline V gene, CDR1 is SGHTA and CDR2 is FQGNSA. V was cut by 2 bases and J by 0 bases, with 5 bases left in between. CDR3 sequence: CASSLTDSGNTIYF. CDR3 nucleotides: TGTGCCAGCAGCTTAACCGACTCTGGAAACACCATATATTTT. The full variable domain, rest sourced from reference TRBV7-2 and TRBJ1-3, is GAGVSQSPSNKVTEKGKDVELRCDPISGHTALYWYRQSLGQGLEFLIYFQGNSAPDKSGLPSDRFSAERTGGSVSTLTIQRTQQEDSAVYLCASSLTDSGNTIYFGEGSWLTVV.

This clonotype was observed many times. The chain carries TRBV28 and TRBJ2-7, with 8 bases aligning to TRBD2. This CDR3 spans 15 amino acids. Trimming cost V 9 bases and J 0 bases; bases outside gene matches: 10. Germline V gene data show CDR1 as MDHEN and CDR2 as SYDVKM. DNA of the CDR3: TGTGCCAGTAGACTAGCGCAACCACTCTCCTACGAGCAGTACTTC. Translated, it gives CASRLAQPLSYEQYF.

Many counts were recorded for this clonotype. The chain has TRBV9 and TRBJ1-3; a possible D gene is TRBD1 (5 bases). The ends were cut back, 3 bases at V and 0 bases at J, with 16 bases in the middle. The CDR3 is made up of 17 amino acids. Per the germline V gene, CDR1 is SGDLS and CDR2 is YYNGEE. This CDR3 is CASSAPRDGSSGNTIYF. For the CDR3, the DNA is TGTGCCAGCAGCGCCCCCCGGGACGGGAGCTCTGGAAACACCATATATTTT.

The rearrangement uses TRBV4-1 and TRBJ1-5; D remains unclear. Trimming removed 2 bases at V and 1 base at J, with 6 bases between. Germline CDR1 MGHRA, CDR2 YSYEKL. CDR3 length: 14 amino acids. The CDR3 bases are TGCGCCAGCAGCCAACCTAAAAGCAATCAGCCCCAGCATTTT. Protein product: CASSQPKSNQPQHF.

This clonotype was counted ten times or more. The V gene is TRBV5-1, the J gene TRBJ2-7, with TRBD2 matching 8 bases. This CDR3 spans 15 amino acids. In germline, CDR1 is SGHRS, CDR2 YFSETQ. V was pared by 4 bases and J by 2 bases, with 8 bases of the junction left unmatched. The CDR3 nucleotides read TGCGCCAGCAGCCCGGATTTCGGGGGGGCCTACGAGCAGTACTTC. Translating it yields CASSPDFGGAYEQYF.

In this sample, this clonotype turned up once. The chain uses TRBV30 and TRBJ2-2, with D possibly matching TRBD1 (6 bases). There are 13 residues in the CDR3. Germline V gives CDR1 GTSNPN, CDR2 SVGIG (reference sequence). The CDR3 loop is CASGRGYTGELFF. The CDR3 bases are TGTGCATCGGGTAGGGGGTACACCGGGGAGCTGTTTTTT.

The chain recombines TRBV7-2 with TRBJ2-7; 15 bases map to TRBD2. Trimming removed 0 bases from V and 3 bases from J; junction bases left unmatched: 6. The germline CDR1 and CDR2 sequences are SGHTA and FQGNSA. There are 18 residues in the CDR3. In nucleotides, the CDR3 is TGTGCCAGCAGCTTAGCGCCGGGACTAGCGGGAGGCGGCTACGAGCAGTACTTC. The encoded protein is CASSLAPGLAGGGYEQYF.

V usage is TRBV15 and J usage is TRBJ1-2; 9 nucleotides match TRBD1. The CDR3 extends over 14 amino acids. Germline CDR1 is LNHNV and CDR2 is YYDKDF (reference sequence). V was pared by 4 bases and J by 5 bases, with 5 bases of the junction left unmatched. The CDR3 is CATSKSGTGYGYTF. In DNA, the CDR3 is TGTGCCACCAGCAAATCCGGGACAGGGTATGGCTACACCTTC.

This clonotype was recorded a few times. The chain uses TRBV24-1 and TRBJ2-5; tentative D call: TRBD1 (6 bases). Germline CDR1 KGHDR, CDR2 SFDVKD. Trimming shortened V by 7 bases and J by 9 bases, and 23 bases separated the two germline ends. The CDR3 covers 15 residues. The CDR3 reads CATRPDRRPRAAQYF. In DNA, the CDR3 is TGTGCCACCAGACCGGACAGACGTCCAAGAGCGGCCCAGTACTTC.

This clonotype occurred many times. The chain is built from TRBV20-1 and TRBJ2-7, with no clear D. Germline lookup yields CDR1 DFQATT and CDR2 SNEGSKA (reference sequence). The CDR3 runs 17 residues. Trimming cost V 0 bases and J 4 bases, with 22 bases left between them. This CDR3 is CSARDPIRGGDSYEQYF. CDR3 sequence (DNA): TGCAGTGCTAGAGATCCCATCCGAGGTGGGGATTCGTACGAGCAGTACTTC.

This clonotype was picked up many times. This chain connects TRBV6-1 to TRBJ1-1; TRBD1 agrees at 9 bases. The length of the CDR3 is 16 residues. Germline V gene sequence: CDR1 MNHNS, CDR2 SASEGT. The J segment lost 4 bases and the V segment lost 1 base, leaving 7 bases of the junction unmatched. CDR3 in amino acids: CASSEEVTGGITEAFF. CDR3 bases: TGTGCCAGCAGTGAAGAGGTAACAGGGGGCATCACTGAAGCTTTCTTT.

Many counts were recorded for this clonotype. This chain joins TRBV10-3 and TRBJ2-7; 9 nucleotides agree with TRBD2. V dropped 6 bases and J dropped 0; count of bases not matched to a gene: 3. This CDR3 spans 14 amino acids. Looked up from germline, CDR1 is ENHRY and CDR2 is SYGVKD. Here the CDR3 reads CAIRRTSDSYEQYF. The CDR3, as DNA: TGTGCCATCAGAAGGACTAGCGACTCCTACGAGCAGTACTTC.

This clonotype was recorded a few times. The J gene is TRBJ2-2, the V gene TRBV29-1, with D possibly TRBD2 on 5 matching bases. Deletions cut 4 bases from V and 0 bases from J, with 9 bases between. CDR1 is SQVTM, CDR2 ANQGSEA, per germline. The CDR3 runs to 14 residues. The CDR3 loop reads CSVAGIANTGELFF. Here the CDR3 DNA reads TGCAGCGTTGCCGGGATCGCGAACACCGGGGAGCTGTTTTTT.

This clonotype was counted many times. The rearrangement uses TRBV6-2 or TRBV6-3 and TRBJ2-7; 7 bases are a match to TRBD1. V trimming: 7 bases; J trimming: 3 bases; junction bases outside the gene matches: 24. CDR1 and CDR2 (germline): MNHEY, SVGEGT. This CDR3 has 19 residues. CDR3 protein: CASIKRGWNRGENVYEQYF. The CDR3, as DNA: TGTGCCAGCATTAAAAGAGGTTGGAACAGGGGCGAAAACGTCTACGAGCAGTACTTC.